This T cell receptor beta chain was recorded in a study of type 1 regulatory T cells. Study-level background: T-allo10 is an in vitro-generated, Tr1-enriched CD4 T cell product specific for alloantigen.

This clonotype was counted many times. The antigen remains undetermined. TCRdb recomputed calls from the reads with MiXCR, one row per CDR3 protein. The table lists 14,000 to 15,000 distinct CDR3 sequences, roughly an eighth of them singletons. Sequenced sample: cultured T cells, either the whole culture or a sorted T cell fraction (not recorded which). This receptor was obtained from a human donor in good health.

CDR3 sequence (DNA): TGTGCCAGCAGCGCGCGGGATGGCAATTCACCCCTCCACTTT. Its translation is CASSARDGNSPLHF. The rearrangement joins TRBV9 to TRBJ1-6, with unresolved D. Germline V gene lookup returns CDR1 SGDLS and CDR2 YYNGEE. Trimming cost V 3 bases and J 7 bases, with 11 bases left between them. The CDR3 has 14 amino acids.